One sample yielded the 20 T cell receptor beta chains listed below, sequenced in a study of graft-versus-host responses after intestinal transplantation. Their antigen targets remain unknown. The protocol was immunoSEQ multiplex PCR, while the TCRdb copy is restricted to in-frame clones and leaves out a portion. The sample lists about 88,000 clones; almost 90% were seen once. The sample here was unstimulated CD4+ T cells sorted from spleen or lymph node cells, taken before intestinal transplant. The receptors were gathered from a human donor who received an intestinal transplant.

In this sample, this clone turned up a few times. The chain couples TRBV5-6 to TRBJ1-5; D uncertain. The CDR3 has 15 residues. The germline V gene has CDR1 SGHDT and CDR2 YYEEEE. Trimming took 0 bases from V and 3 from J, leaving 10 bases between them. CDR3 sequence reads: CASSLGGSSNQPQHF. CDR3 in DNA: TGTGCCAGCAGCTTGGGTGGCTCCTCCAATCAGCCCCAGCATTTT.

The CDR3 here is CASSIRGAFYEQYF. In nucleotides, the CDR3 is TGTGCCAGTAGTATACGGGGGGCCTTCTACGAGCAGTACTTC. The rearrangement joins TRBV19 to TRBJ2-7; TRBD2 might be the D (7 bases). The CDR3 loop spans 14 amino acids. The germline gives CDR1 LNHDA, CDR2 SQIVND (reference sequence). V lost 2 bases to trimming and J lost 3 bases, with 11 bases between them.

The CDR3 region has the DNA TGTGCCAGAATGGGACTAGCGGCCCTGCAACCCCAAGAGACCCAGTACTTC. It yields the protein CARMGLAALQPQETQYF. The chain has TRBV5-3 and TRBJ2-5; TRBD2 aligns across 11 bases. TRBV5-3 is recorded as an ORF, its role being uncertain. The CDR3 runs to 17 residues. Trimming at V came to 6 bases and at J to 1 base, leaving 11 bases not matched to a gene.

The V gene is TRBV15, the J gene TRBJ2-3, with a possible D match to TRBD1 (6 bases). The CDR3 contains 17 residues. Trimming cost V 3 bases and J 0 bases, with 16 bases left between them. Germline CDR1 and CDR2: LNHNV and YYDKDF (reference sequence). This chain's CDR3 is CATSRAAGVRSTDTQYF. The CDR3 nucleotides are TGTGCCACCAGCAGGGCGGCAGGGGTGAGAAGCACAGATACGCAGTATTTT.

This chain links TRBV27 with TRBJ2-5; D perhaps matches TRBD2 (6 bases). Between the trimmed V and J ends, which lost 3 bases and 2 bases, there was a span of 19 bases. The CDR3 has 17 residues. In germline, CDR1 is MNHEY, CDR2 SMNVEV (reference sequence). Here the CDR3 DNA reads TGTGCCAGCAGTTTTGCGTCGCGGGGTGGGCCTCAAGAGACCCAGTACTTC. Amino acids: CASSFASRGGPQETQYF.

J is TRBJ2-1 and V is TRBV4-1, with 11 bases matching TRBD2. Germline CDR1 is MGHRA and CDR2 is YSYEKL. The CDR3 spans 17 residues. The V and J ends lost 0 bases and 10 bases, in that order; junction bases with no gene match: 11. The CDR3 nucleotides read TGCGCCAGCAGCCAAGATCAGGCTAGCGGGGGGCCCAGGGAGCAGTTCTTC. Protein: CASSQDQASGGPREQFF.

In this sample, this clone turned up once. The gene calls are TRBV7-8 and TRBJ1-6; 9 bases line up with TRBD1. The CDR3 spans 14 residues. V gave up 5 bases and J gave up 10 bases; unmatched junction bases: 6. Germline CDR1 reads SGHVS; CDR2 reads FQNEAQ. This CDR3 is CASSLGQGISPLHF. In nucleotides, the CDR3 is TGTGCCAGCAGCCTCGGACAGGGGATATCACCCCTCCACTTT.

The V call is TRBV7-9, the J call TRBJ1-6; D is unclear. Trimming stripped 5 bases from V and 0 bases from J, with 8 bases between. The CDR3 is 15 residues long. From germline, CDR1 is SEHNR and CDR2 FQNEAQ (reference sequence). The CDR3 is CASSLATSYNSPLHF. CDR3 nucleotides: TGTGCCAGCAGCCTGGCCACCTCCTATAATTCACCCCTCCACTTT.

The CDR3 is CASSPDRVGNTIYF. CDR3 nucleotide sequence: TGTGCCAGCAGCCCAGACAGGGTAGGAAACACCATATATTTT. The rearrangement links TRBV27 to TRBJ1-3; TRBD1 matches 7 bases. The CDR3 covers 14 residues. Germline V gives CDR1 MNHEY, CDR2 SMNVEV (reference sequence). V lost 6 bases to trimming and J lost 4 bases; unmatched junction nucleotides: 6.

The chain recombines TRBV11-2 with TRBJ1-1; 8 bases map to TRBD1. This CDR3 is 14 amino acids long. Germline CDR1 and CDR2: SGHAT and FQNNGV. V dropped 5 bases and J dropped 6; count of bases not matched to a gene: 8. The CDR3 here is CASSPRQGRAEAFF. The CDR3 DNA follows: TGTGCCAGCAGCCCACGACAGGGGCGAGCTGAAGCTTTCTTT.

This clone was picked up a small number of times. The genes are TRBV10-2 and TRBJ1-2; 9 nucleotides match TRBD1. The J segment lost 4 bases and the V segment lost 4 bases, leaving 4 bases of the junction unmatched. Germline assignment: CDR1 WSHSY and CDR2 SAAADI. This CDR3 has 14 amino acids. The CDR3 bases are TGCGCCAGCAGTGCGACAGGGGGGGTCTATGGCTACACCTTC. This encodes CASSATGGVYGYTF.

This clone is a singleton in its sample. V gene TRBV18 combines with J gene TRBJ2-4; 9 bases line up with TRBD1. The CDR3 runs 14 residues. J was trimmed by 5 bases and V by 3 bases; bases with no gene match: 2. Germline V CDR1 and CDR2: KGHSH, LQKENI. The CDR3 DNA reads TGTGCCAGCTCACCCCGGACAGGGGAAAACATTCAGTACTTC. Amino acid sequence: CASSPRTGENIQYF.

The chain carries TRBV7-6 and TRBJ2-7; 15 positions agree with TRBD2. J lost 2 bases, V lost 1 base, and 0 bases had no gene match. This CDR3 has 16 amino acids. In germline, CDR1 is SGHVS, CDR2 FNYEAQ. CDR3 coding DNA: TGTGCCAGCAGCTTAGGGACTAGCGGGGGGGCCTACGAGCAGTACTTC. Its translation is CASSLGTSGGAYEQYF.

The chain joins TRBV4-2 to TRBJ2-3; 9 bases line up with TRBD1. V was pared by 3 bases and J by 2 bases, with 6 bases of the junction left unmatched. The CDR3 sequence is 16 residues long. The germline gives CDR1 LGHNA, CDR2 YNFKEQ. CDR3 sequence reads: CASSQYRDRVTDTQYF. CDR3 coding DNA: TGTGCCAGCAGCCAGTACCGGGACAGGGTCACAGATACGCAGTATTTT.

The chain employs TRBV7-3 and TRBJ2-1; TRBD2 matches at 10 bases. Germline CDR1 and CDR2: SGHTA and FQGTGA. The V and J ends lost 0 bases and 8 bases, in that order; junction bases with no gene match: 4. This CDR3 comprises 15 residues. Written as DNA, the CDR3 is TGTGCCAGCAGCTTAACGGGGCTAGCGGGGGATGAGCAGTTCTTC. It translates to CASSLTGLAGDEQFF.

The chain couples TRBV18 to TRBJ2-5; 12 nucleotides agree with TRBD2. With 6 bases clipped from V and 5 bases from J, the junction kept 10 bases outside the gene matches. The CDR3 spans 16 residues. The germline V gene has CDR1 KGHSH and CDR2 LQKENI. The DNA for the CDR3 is TGTGCCAGCTCCCCTAGCGGGGGGGCCGGGATTGAGACCCAGTACTTC. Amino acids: CASSPSGGAGIETQYF.

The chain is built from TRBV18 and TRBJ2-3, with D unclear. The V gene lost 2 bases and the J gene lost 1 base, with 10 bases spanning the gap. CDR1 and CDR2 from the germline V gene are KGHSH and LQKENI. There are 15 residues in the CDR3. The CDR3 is CASSPVREGTDTQYF. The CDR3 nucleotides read TGTGCCAGCTCACCAGTTCGAGAGGGCACAGATACGCAGTATTTT.

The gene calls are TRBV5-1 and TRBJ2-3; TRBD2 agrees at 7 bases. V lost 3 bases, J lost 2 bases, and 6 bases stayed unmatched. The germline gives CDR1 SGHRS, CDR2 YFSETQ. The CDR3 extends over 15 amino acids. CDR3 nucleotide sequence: TGCGCCAGCAGCTCCGCGGGGGAGCCCACAGATACGCAGTATTTT. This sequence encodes CASSSAGEPTDTQYF.

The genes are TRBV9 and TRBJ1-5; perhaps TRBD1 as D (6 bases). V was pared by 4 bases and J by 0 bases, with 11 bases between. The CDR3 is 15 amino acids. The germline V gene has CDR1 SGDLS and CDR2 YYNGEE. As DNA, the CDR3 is TGTGCCAGCAGCCGACAGGATGGTAGCAATCAGCCCCAGCATTTT. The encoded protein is CASSRQDGSNQPQHF.

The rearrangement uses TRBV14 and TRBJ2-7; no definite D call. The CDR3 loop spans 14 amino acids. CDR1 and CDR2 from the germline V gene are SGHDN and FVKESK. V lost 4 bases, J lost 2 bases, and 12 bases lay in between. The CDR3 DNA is TGTGCCAGCAGCCGACTGCGCCAGACCTACGAGCAGTACTTC. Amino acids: CASSRLRQTYEQYF.